This T cell receptor (beta chain) was recorded in a study of cytomegalovirus exposure and HLA in healthy donors. Primers: 60 Vbeta forward and 13 Jbeta reverse. The repertoire was sequenced with immunoSEQ multiplex PCR; TCRdb's copy has only in-frame clones and lacks some. Among around 130,000 clones listed, 75% to 90% were seen once. Points on this clone: The antigen is undetermined.

Study findings and constraints: Per published accounts, TCR beta sequences correctly predicted the HLA-A and HLA-B alleles of most subjects. It was reportedly the case that the classifier diagnosed cytomegalovirus status with high specificity and sensitivity. Another analysis was done later, and it associated approximately 17,000 TCR beta sequences with HLA alleles at 0.05 false discovery rate.

The CDR3 covers 15 residues. The J segment lost 6 bases and the V segment lost 5 bases, leaving 6 bases of the junction unmatched. Germline V lookup: CDR1 SGHVS, CDR2 FNYEAQ. The sequenced material came from PBMCs. V is TRBV7-6 and J is TRBJ2-1; 11 bases fit TRBD2. The source of this sequence is a middle-aged woman in good health and CMV-seropositive. This CDR3 is CASSRGLAGSNEQFF. In nucleotides, the CDR3 is TGTGCCAGCAGCCGAGGACTAGCGGGCAGCAATGAGCAGTTCTTC.